This T cell receptor (beta chain) appears in the sequencing data of a study of T cells expressing NK-cell markers. Study context: Sorted T-cell subsets CD3+CD56+NKG2C+, CD3+CD56+NKG2C- and CD3+CD56-NKG2C+ were TCR beta-sequenced. Study-wide results and caveats: Topping the CD3+CD56-NKG2C+ fraction as well were these clonotypes, in a handful of donors. Six or seven donors showed dominant NKG2C+ clonotypes comprising about 1.0-8% of their CD8+ T cells.

Regarding this clonotype: Its target is unknown.

TCR beta cDNA was generated via 5'RACE template switching incorporating UMIs. TCRdb reanalyzed the 5' RACE reads, giving one entry per CDR3 protein sequence and no DNA. Listed are about 150,000 distinct CDR3 sequences; 37% falls within the top ten. Sequencing used blood T cells: a sorted CD56 or NKG2C T cell subset, CD4+ or CD8+ T cells, or bulk PBMC T cells (not recorded which). This receptor was obtained from a woman aged 50 to 65 in good health.

The CDR3 sequence is CSVRQGLAGDKKAARYEQYF. V usage is TRBV29-1 and J usage is TRBJ2-7; TCRdb reports TRBD2, a call that lacks DNA to check it against. Germline CDR1 SQVTM, CDR2 ANQGSEA. The CDR3 loop spans 20 amino acids.